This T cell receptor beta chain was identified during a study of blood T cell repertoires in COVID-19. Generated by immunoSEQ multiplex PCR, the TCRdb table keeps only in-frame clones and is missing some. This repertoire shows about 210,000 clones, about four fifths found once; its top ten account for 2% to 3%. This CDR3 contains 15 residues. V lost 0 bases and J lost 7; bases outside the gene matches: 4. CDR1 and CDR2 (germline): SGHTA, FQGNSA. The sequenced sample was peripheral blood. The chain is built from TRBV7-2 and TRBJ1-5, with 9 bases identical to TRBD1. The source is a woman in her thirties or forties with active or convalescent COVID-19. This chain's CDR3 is CASSLATGGWQPQHF. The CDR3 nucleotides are TGTGCCAGCAGCTTAGCGACAGGGGGGTGGCAGCCCCAGCATTTT.